The 14 T cell receptor beta chains in this list originate from one sample, sequenced in a study of cytomegalovirus exposure and HLA in healthy donors. Sequencing was performed with immunoSEQ multiplex PCR; in TCRdb, only in-frame clones are kept and a portion is missing. The sample holds 200,000 to 300,000 clones, 90% seen once. The sequenced material came from PBMCs. The origin of the receptors is a woman aged 30 to 39 in good health and CMV-seronegative.

This chain connects TRBV19 to TRBJ2-7; tentatively, D is TRBD1 (5 bases). Germline V gene sequence: CDR1 LNHDA, CDR2 SQIVND (reference sequence). V was shortened by 3 bases and J by 3 bases, with 9 bases between the two germline ends. This CDR3 contains 13 residues. CDR3 nucleotides: TGTGCCAGTAGTATCGGCAGGGTCTACGAGCAGTACTTC. Translation: CASSIGRVYEQYF.

The CDR3 DNA reads TGTGCCAGCAGTTCTACCCGCGGGCAAGAGACCCAGTACTTC. Amino acid sequence: CASSSTRGQETQYF. This rearrangement joins TRBV11-2 to TRBJ2-5, with D perhaps TRBD2 (5 bases). Trimming removed 6 bases from V and 2 bases from J, with 13 bases in between. This CDR3 spans 14 amino acids. The germline gives CDR1 SGHAT, CDR2 FQNNGV.

The chain employs TRBV5-1 and TRBJ2-3, with 15 bases identical to TRBD2. Germline-derived CDR1 and CDR2 are SGHRS and YFSETQ. This CDR3 comprises 20 residues. J gave up 6 bases and V 4 bases, and 18 bases lay outside the gene matches. The CDR3 region is CASSLGLAGGSGPPLDTQYF. CDR3 bases: TGCGCCAGCAGCCTCGGACTAGCGGGAGGGTCCGGACCCCCTCTGGATACGCAGTATTTT.

V usage is TRBV6-1 and J usage is TRBJ2-2; D is uncertain. The V end lost 0 bases, the J end lost 7 bases, and 9 bases lay between the germline ends. The CDR3 contains 14 residues. CDR1 is MNHNS and CDR2 is SASEGT in the germline V gene. The CDR3 protein is CASSEALSVGELFF. The CDR3 coding sequence is TGTGCCAGCAGTGAAGCGCTGAGCGTCGGGGAGCTGTTTTTT.

This clone came up once. The chain uses TRBV5-6 and TRBJ2-2; D remains unclear. V was trimmed by 0 bases and J by 7 bases, leaving 4 bases between them. The CDR3 consists of 12 residues. CDR1 is SGHDT, CDR2 YYEEEE, per germline. The CDR3 coding sequence is TGTGCCAGCAGCTTGGCAGTCGGGGAGCTGTTTTTT. It is translated as CASSLAVGELFF.

The J gene is TRBJ2-4, the V gene TRBV2; 9 bases align to TRBD1. Trimming took 4 bases from V and 0 from J; bases not matched to a gene: 10. The germline V gene has CDR1 SNHLY and CDR2 FYNNEI. This CDR3 contains 18 residues. This chain's CDR3 is CASSASGQGPLAKNIQYF. CDR3 nucleotides: TGTGCCAGCAGTGCCTCGGGACAGGGCCCCTTAGCCAAAAACATTCAGTACTTC.

This sequence joins TRBV11-2 and TRBJ2-3; D call uncertain. V was cut by 5 bases and J by 0 bases, with 9 bases left in between. The CDR3 totals 14 residues. CDR1 and CDR2 (germline): SGHAT, FQNNGV. CDR3 region: CASSRATSTDTQYF. The CDR3 nucleotides are TGTGCCAGCAGCCGCGCGACCAGCACAGATACGCAGTATTTT. The variable domain in full, completed from reference TRBV11-2 and TRBJ2-3, reads EAGVAQSPRYKIIEKRQSVAFWCNPISGHATLYWYQQILGQGPKLLIQFQNNGVVDDSQLPKDRFSAERLKGVDSTLKIQPAKLEDSAVYLCASSRATSTDTQYFGPGTRLTVL.

The J gene is TRBJ2-7, the V gene TRBV15; D is perhaps TRBD2 (5 bases). This CDR3 is built from 13 residues. In germline, CDR1 is LNHNV, CDR2 YYDKDF (reference sequence). V lost 5 bases, J lost 2 bases, and 10 bases lay in between. The CDR3 region is CATSRGSPYEQYF. CDR3 in DNA: TGTGCCACCAGCCGGGGATCCCCCTACGAGCAGTACTTC.

The chain joins TRBV5-1 to TRBJ1-1; 8 bases match TRBD1. The CDR3 is 15 residues long. CDR1 is SGHRS, CDR2 YFSETQ, per germline. The trim removed 0 bases at V and 1 base at J, leaving 2 bases unmatched. This CDR3 reads CASSLDGQGNTEAFF. The CDR3 nucleotides read TGCGCCAGCAGCTTGGATGGACAGGGGAACACTGAAGCTTTCTTT. The full variable domain, rest sourced from reference TRBV5-1 and TRBJ1-1, is KAGVTQTPRYLIKTRGQQVTLSCSPISGHRSVSWYQQTPGQGLQFLFEYFSETQRNKGNFPGRFSGRQFSNSRSEMNVSTLELGDSALYLCASSLDGQGNTEAFFGQGTRLTVV.

V and J are TRBV7-3 and TRBJ2-7; D may be TRBD2 (5 bases). CDR3 length: 13 amino acids. Germline values: CDR1 SGHTA, CDR2 FQGTGA. V shed 8 bases and J shed 3 bases, with 14 bases lying between them. This CDR3 is CASSPAENYEQYF. The CDR3 nucleotides are TGTGCCAGCTCCCCAGCGGAGAACTACGAGCAGTACTTC.

The rearrangement links TRBV19 to TRBJ1-5; a weak D match, TRBD1 (6 bases). The CDR3 has 15 residues. The germline gives CDR1 LNHDA, CDR2 SQIVND (reference sequence). Trimming pared 5 bases from V and 5 bases from J, leaving 16 bases between. The CDR3 is CASSPRPGGHQPQHF. The CDR3 bases are TGTGCCAGTAGTCCCCGGCCGGGGGGCCATCAGCCCCAGCATTTT.

The chain joins TRBV29-1 to TRBJ1-1; 7 positions agree with TRBD1. This CDR3 is 13 amino acids long. V shed 6 bases and J 0 bases; nucleotides not matched to a gene: 4. In germline, CDR1 is SQVTM, CDR2 ANQGSEA. CDR3 protein: CSVPGQLNTEAFF. The CDR3 DNA sequence: TGCAGCGTGCCGGGACAGCTGAACACTGAAGCTTTCTTT.

This clone showed up just once. The chain couples TRBV2 to TRBJ2-2, with 9 bases aligning to TRBD1. The CDR3 extends over 14 amino acids. Per the germline V gene, CDR1 is SNHLY and CDR2 is FYNNEI. V lost 7 bases and J lost 4; bases outside the gene matches: 4. CDR3 in DNA: TGTGCCAGCACGGGACAGGGAGTCACCGGGGAGCTGTTTTTT. It yields the protein CASTGQGVTGELFF.

This clone was detected only a few times. V and J are TRBV5-1 and TRBJ2-2; TRBD2 agrees at 7 bases. Germline V gene sequence: CDR1 SGHRS, CDR2 YFSETQ. V was pared by 5 bases and J by 3 bases, with 1 base of the junction left unmatched. This CDR3 is built from 13 residues. CDR3 residues: CASRREHTGELFF. CDR3 bases: TGCGCCAGCAGGCGGGAGCACACCGGGGAGCTGTTTTTT.